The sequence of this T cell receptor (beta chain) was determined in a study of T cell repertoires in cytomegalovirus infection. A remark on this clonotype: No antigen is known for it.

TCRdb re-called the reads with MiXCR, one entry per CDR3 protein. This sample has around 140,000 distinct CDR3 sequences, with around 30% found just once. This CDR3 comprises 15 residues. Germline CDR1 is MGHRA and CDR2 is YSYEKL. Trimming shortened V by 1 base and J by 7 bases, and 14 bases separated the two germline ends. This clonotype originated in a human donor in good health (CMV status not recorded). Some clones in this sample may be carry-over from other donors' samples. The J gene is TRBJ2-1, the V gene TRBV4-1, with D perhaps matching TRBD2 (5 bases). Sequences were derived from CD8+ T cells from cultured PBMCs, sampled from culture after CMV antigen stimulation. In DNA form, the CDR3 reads TGCGCCAGCAGCCAAGTGGGAGCTAAGAGGAATGAGCAGTTCTTC. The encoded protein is CASSQVGAKRNEQFF.